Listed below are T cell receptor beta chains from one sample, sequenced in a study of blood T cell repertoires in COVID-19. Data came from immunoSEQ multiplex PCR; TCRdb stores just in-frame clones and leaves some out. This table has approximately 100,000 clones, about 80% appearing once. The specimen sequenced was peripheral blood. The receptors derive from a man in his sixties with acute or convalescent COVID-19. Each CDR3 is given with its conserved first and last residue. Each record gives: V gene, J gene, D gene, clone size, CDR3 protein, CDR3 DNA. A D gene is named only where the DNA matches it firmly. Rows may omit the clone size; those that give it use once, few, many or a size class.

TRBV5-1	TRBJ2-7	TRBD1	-	CASSLRTGGIDEQYF	TGCGCCAGCAGCTTGCGGACAGGGGGTATCGACGAGCAGTACTTC
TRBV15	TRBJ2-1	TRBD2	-	CATKPAGGRNEQFF	TGTGCCACCAAACCAGCGGGAGGACGAAATGAGCAGTTCTTC
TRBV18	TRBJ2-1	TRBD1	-	CASSPEQGAYNEQFF	TGTGCCAGCTCACCCGAACAGGGGGCTTACAATGAGCAGTTCTTC
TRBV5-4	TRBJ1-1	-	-	CASSLARGSGAEAFF	TGTGCCAGCAGCTTGGCGAGGGGGTCCGGCGCTGAAGCTTTCTTT
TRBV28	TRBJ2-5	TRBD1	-	CASSQQGARNF	TGTGCCAGCAGTCAACAGGGGGCGCGTAACTTC
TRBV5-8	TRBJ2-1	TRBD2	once	CASSFPGLVNNEQFF	TGTGCCAGCAGCTTCCCGGGACTAGTAAACAATGAGCAGTTCTTC
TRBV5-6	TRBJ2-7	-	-	CASSLDRAYEQYF	TGTGCCAGCAGCTTGGACAGAGCCTACGAGCAGTACTTC
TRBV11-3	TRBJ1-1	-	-	CASSLGANTEAFF	TGTGCCAGCAGCTTGGGGGCGAACACTGAAGCTTTCTTT
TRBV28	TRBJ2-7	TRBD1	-	CASSLFETGYYEQYF	TGTGCCAGCAGTTTATTTGAGACAGGGTACTACGAGCAGTACTTC
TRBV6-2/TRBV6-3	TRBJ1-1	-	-	CASSIEGVGTEAFF	TGTGCCAGCAGCATAGAAGGGGTCGGCACTGAAGCTTTCTTT
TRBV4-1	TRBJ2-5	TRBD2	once	CASSQEIVASGRLETQYF	TGCGCCAGCAGCCAAGAAATCGTCGCTAGCGGGAGACTCGAGACCCAGTACTTC
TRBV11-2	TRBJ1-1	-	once	CASSWGRSTEAFF	TGTGCCAGCAGCTGGGGGCGCAGCACTGAAGCTTTCTTT
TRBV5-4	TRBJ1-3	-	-	CASSLQGRSGNTIYF	TGTGCCAGCAGCTTGCAGGGGCGCTCTGGAAACACCATATATTTT
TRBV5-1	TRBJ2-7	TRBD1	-	CASRPGQGPPNEQYF	TGCGCCAGCCGCCCCGGACAGGGACCTCCAAACGAGCAGTACTTC
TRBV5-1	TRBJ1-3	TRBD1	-	CASSPRTGSGNTIYF	TGCGCCAGCAGCCCCCGGACAGGGTCTGGAAACACCATATATTTT
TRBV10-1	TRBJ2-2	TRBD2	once	CASSVGLAGITGELFF	TGCGCCAGCAGTGTAGGACTAGCGGGAATTACCGGGGAGCTGTTTTTT
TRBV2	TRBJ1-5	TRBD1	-	CASLPGQGNQPQHF	TGTGCCAGCCTACCCGGACAGGGCAATCAGCCCCAGCATTTT
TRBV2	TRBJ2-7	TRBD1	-	CASSDMDGTGHYEQYF	TGTGCCAGCAGTGATATGGATGGGACAGGGCACTACGAGCAGTACTTC
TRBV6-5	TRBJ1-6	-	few	CASRRRGDSPLHF	TGTGCCAGCAGGAGGAGGGGTGATTCACCCCTCCACTTT
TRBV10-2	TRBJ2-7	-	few	CASYARFGPGEQYF	TGCGCCAGCTATGCGAGATTTGGTCCGGGCGAGCAGTACTTC
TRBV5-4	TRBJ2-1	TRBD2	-	CASSWGGSGSPNEQFF	TGTGCCAGCAGCTGGGGCGGGAGCGGGAGCCCCAATGAGCAGTTCTTC
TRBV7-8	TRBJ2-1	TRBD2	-	CASSSGLDEQFF	TGTGCCAGCAGCTCAGGACTAGACGAGCAGTTCTTC
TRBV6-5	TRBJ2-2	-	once	CASNTGLMNTGELFF	TGTGCCAGCAACACGGGACTGATGAACACCGGGGAGCTGTTTTTT